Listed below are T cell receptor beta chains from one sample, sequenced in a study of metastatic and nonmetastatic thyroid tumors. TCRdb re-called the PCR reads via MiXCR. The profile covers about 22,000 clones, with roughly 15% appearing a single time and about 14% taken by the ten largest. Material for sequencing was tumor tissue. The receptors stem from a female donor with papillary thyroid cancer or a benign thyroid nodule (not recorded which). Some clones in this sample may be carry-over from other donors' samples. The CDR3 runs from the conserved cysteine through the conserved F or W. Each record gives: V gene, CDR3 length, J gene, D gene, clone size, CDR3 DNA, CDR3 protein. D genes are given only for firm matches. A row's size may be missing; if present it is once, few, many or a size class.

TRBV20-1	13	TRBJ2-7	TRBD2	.	TGCAGTGAACTCCGGGGGACTAGCGGGGAGCAGTACTTC	CSELRGTSGEQYF
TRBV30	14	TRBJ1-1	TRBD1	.	TGTGCCTGGAGTGTACGAGCAGGGGGGACTGAAGCTTTCTTT	CAWSVRAGGTEAFF
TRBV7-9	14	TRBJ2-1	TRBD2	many	TGTGCCAGCAGCCCCGGACTAGCAATCAATGAGCAGTTCTTC	CASSPGLAINEQFF
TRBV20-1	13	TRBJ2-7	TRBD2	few	TGCAGTGCCGAAAGCGGGAGCTCCTACGAGCAGTACTTC	CSAESGSSYEQYF
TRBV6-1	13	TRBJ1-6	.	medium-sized	TGTGCCAGCACAGGGGTTTTGAATTCACCCCTCCACTTT	CASTGVLNSPLHF
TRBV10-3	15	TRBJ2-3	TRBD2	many	TGTGCCATCAAGGGTAGCGGGAGTAGCACAGATACGCAGTATTTT	CAIKGSGSSTDTQYF
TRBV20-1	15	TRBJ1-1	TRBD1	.	TGCAGTGCTAGAGATATAGGACAGGGGAACACTGAAGCTTTCTTT	CSARDIGQGNTEAFF
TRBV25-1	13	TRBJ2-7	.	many	TGTGCCAGCAGTGACGACAGAAACTACGAGCAGTACTTC	CASSDDRNYEQYF
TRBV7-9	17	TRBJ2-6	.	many	TGTGCCAGCAGCTTAGTTTCGGGGGTCTCTGGGGCCAACGTCCTGACTTTC	CASSLVSGVSGANVLTF
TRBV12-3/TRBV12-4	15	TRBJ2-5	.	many	TGTGCCAGCACTCTTCGAGAGACAGTCCAAGAGACCCAGTACTTC	CASTLRETVQETQYF
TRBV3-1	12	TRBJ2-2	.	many	TGTGCCAGCACCCTAGAGGGTGGGGAGCTGTTTTTT	CASTLEGGELFF
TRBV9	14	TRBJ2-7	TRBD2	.	TGTGCCAGCAGCGTAGAGCCAACTAGCGGCGAGCAGTACTTC	CASSVEPTSGEQYF
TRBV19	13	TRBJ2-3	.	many	TGTGCCAGTAGGTTCCCGGGAAGAGATACGCAGTATTTT	CASRFPGRDTQYF
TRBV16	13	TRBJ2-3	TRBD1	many	TGTGCCAGCAGCCAACAGGGGGCAGATACGCAGTATTTT	CASSQQGADTQYF
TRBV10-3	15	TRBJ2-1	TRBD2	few	TGTGCCATCTGTGAGTCGGCTAGCGGCCTCAATGAGCAGTTCTTC	CAICESASGLNEQFF
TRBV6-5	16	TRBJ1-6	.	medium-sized	TGTGCCAGCAGTTACTCTGGGGGGGCCACGAATTCACCCCTCCACTTT	CASSYSGGATNSPLHF
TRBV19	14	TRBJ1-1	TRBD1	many	TGTGCCAGTAGTATAGTGCCCGACAGGGCCCGAGCTTTCTTT	CASSIVPDRARAFF
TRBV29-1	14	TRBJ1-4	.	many	TGCAGCGTTCTGCGACACCCCGTAGGTGAAAAACTGTTTTTT	CSVLRHPVGEKLFF
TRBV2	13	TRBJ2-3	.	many	TGTGCCAGCAGCCCTACAGCGGTAGATACGCAGTATTTT	CASSPTAVDTQYF
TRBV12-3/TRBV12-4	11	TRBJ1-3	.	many	TGTGCCAGCAGCTGGGGAAACACCATATATTTT	CASSWGNTIYF
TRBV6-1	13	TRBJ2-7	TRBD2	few	TGTGCCAGCCGAGAAGCGGGACTGGACGAGCAGTACTTC	CASREAGLDEQYF
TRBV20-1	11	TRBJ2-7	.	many	TGCAGTGCATCGGACACCTACGAGCAGTACTTC	CSASDTYEQYF
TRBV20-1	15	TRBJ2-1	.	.	TGCAGTGCTAGAGCCCCAGCGCTCGATTACAATGAGCAGTTCTTC	CSARAPALDYNEQFF
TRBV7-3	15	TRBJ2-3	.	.	TGTGCCAGCAGCGCGGAGCAGCTGGGCACAGATACGCAGTATTTT	CASSAEQLGTDTQYF
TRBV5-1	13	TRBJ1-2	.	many	TGCGCCAGCAGCCCTCACCCCGAAGGGGGCTACACCTTC	CASSPHPEGGYTF
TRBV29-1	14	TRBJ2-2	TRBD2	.	TGCAGCGTTGGGACTAGCGGGAGCACCGGGGAGCTGTTTTTT	CSVGTSGSTGELFF
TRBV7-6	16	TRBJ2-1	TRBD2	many	TGTGCCAGCAGCTTACTTCTAGCGGACTCCTACAATGAGCAGTTCTTC	CASSLLLADSYNEQFF
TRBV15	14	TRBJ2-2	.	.	TGTGCCACCAGCAGAGTACAGATTATCGGGGATCTGTTTTTT	CATSRVQIIGDLFF
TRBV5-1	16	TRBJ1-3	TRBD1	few	TGCGCCAGCAGCGGTTCGACAGGGATCTCTGGAAACACCATATATTTT	CASSGSTGISGNTIYF
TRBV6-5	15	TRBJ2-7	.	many	TGTGCCAGCAGTTACTCGAGCAGCCCCTCCTACGAGCAGTACTTC	CASSYSSSPSYEQYF
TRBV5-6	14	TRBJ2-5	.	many	TGTGCCAGCAGCTTGGCCAGCAGGCAAGAGACCCAGTACTTC	CASSLASRQETQYF
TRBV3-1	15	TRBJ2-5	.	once	TGTGCCAGCAGCCAAGATCTGGGAAACCAAGAGACCCAGTACTTC	CASSQDLGNQETQYF
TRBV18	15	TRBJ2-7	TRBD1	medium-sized	TGTGCCAGCTCAGGGACAGGGGGGCCTTACTACGAGCAGTACTTC	CASSGTGGPYYEQYF
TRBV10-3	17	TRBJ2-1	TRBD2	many	TGTGCCATCAGTGTGACTAGCGGGGGGGCAAGTTACAATGAGCAGTTCTTC	CAISVTSGGASYNEQFF
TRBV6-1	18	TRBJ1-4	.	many	TGTGCCAGCAGTCCTATGGGACCGCCGAGAGCAACTAATGAAAAACTGTTTTTT	CASSPMGPPRATNEKLFF
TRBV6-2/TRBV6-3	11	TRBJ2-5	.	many	TGTGCCAGCAGTTATGGAGAGACCCAGTACTTC	CASSYGETQYF
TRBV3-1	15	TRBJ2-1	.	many	TGTGCCAGCAACTATGGCGGGAACTCCCACAATGAGCAGTTCTTC	CASNYGGNSHNEQFF
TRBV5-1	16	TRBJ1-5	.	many	TGCGCCAGCAGCTTAGCAGGAGAGGGTGGGAGTCAGCCCCAGCATTTT	CASSLAGEGGSQPQHF
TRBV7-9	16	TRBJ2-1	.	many	TGTGCCAGCAGCGGTTTTGGGCGGGGTAGTATCAATGAGCAGTTCTTC	CASSGFGRGSINEQFF
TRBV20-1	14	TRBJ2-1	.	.	TGCAGTGCTAGAAAGGGGAGCTCCTACAATGAGCAGTTCTTC	CSARKGSSYNEQFF
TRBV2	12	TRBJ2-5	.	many	TGTGCCAGCAGTGTTATCCAAGAGACCCAGTACTTC	CASSVIQETQYF
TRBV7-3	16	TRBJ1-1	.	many	TGTGCCAGCAGCTTAAATAAATTGGGCAGAAACCAAGAAGCTTTCTTT	CASSLNKLGRNQEAFF
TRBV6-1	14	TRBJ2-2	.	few	TGTGCCAGCAGTGAAAGGGGGGGGACCGGGGAGCTGTTTTTT	CASSERGGTGELFF
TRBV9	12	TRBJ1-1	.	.	TGTGCCAGCGGCCAGGGGAGCACTGAAGCTTTCTTT	CASGQGSTEAFF
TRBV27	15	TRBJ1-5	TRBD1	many	TGTGCCAGCAGTTTAAGTCAGGGGGCGGCTCAGCCCCAGCATTTT	CASSLSQGAAQPQHF
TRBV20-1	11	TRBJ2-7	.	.	TGCAGTGCTACATCGGGATACGAGCAGTACTTC	CSATSGYEQYF
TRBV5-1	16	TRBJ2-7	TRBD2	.	TGCGCCAGCAGTAGGACTAGCGGGCTCTTCTCCTACGAGCAGTACTTC	CASSRTSGLFSYEQYF